This T cell receptor beta chain was observed in a study of blood T cell repertoires in COVID-19 (dated by TCRdb to 2018 to 2020). Concerning the study at large: Samples covering the acute and convalescent phases of COVID-19 were provided by collaborators in the United States, Italy and Spain. Subjects who had been exposed to COVID-19, were actively infected with it, or had recovered from it provided the deeply sampled blood TCRbeta repertoires that made up the dataset. A de-identified subject ID, COVID-19 status, age in years and sex were almost always included in the sample metadata. The material from the prospective study consisted of cDNA or gDNA derived from T cells, B-cell-depleted T cells, or PBMCs. Where available, HLA class I and class II types were taken from metadata supplied by the sample provider and were not determined by assay-based typing. The samples were drawn from the first 160 participants of the ongoing ImmuneRACE study and from some 1,300 subjects provided by 6 global collaborators. A freely available public database, intended as a resource for researchers studying the immune response to SARS-CoV-2, is where the repertoires were released.

Each collaborating institution followed its own protocols to collect whole blood in K2EDTA tubes. For TCRbeta analysis, collaborators shipped samples as frozen whole blood, isolated PBMCs, or DNA extracted from either of those sample types. Via the germline V gene (reference sequence), CDR1 is SGHNT and CDR2 YYREEE. V and J are trimmed by 4 bases and 4 bases, and the gene matches miss 11 bases of the junction. Its CDR3 holds 17 amino acids, cysteine through phenylalanine. Only the CDR3 DNA is retained, 51 bases long and in frame from the first base. TCRbeta CDR3 regions were amplified from genomic DNA using the immunoSEQ Assay, a bias-controlled multiplex PCR. Processing in the source paper ran as follows. The number of nucleated cells in each sample was estimated from the amplification of reference gene primers within the assay. To quantify the absolute abundance of each unique TCRbeta CDR3 rearrangement, sequence reads were collapsed and filtered. Productive Simpson clonality was computed per sample as the square root of Simpson's diversity index over productive rearrangements. As stored in TCRdb, this immuneACCESS dataset retains in-frame rearrangements with V and J assigned. A fraction of the clones does not appear; measured against another copy, unresolved V genes explain less than half of the discrepancy, and the remainder lacks a known reason. V, J and clone size derive from that table, while D and trimming were established from the DNA sequence. Within this sample are 200,000 to 300,000 clones, with roughly 88% of them counted one time only. Over 9% of the sample goes to the ten largest clones.

Findings and caveats that apply to the study as a whole: The quantity of clinical and demographic metadata differed by source and by participant and was supplied without curation.

On this clone itself: Its antigen specificity is not known. No qualities accompany the bases; no much larger clone lies one base away.

Sequencing was performed on peripheral blood. This receptor was taken from a man aged 80 or over with acute or convalescent COVID-19. Rearrangement joined TRBV5-4 to TRBJ2-1; 10 nucleotides in the junction match TRBD2. The sequence in DNA is TGTGCCAGCAGCCCCGGCACTAGCGGGGTAAAATACAATGAGCAGTTCTTC. Translated, this is CASSPGTSGVKYNEQFF.